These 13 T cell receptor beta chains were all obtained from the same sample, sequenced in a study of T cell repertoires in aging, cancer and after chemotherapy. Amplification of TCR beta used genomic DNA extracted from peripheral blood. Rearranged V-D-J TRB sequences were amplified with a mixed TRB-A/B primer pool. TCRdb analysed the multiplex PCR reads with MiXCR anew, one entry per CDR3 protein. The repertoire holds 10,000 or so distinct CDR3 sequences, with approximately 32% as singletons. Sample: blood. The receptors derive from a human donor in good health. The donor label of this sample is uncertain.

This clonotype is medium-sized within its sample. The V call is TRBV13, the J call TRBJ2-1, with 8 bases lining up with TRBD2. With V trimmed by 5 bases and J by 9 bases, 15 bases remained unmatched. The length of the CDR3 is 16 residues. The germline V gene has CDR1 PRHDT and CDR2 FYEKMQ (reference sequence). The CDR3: CASSPPSGLGWSEQFF. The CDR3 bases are TGTGCCAGCAGCCCTCCTTCGGGACTAGGGTGGAGTGAGCAGTTCTTC.

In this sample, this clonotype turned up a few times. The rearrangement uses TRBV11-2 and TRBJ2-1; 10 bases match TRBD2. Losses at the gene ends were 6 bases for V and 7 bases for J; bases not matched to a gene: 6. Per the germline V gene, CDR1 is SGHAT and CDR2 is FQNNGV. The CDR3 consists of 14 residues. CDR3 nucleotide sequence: TGTGCCAGCAGACATAGCGGGAGGAGGAATGAGCAGTTCTTC. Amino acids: CASRHSGRRNEQFF. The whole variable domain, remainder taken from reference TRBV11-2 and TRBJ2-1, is EAGVAQSPRYKIIEKRQSVAFWCNPISGHATLYWYQQILGQGPKLLIQFQNNGVVDDSQLPKDRFSAERLKGVDSTLKIQPAKLEDSAVYLCASRHSGRRNEQFFGPGTRLTVL.

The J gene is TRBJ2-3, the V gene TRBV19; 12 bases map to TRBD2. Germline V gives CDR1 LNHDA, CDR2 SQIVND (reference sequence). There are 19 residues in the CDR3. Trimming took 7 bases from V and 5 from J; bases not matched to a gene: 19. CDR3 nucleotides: TGTGCCAGTACCCCAGTGGGGCTAGCGGGAGGGCCCGGCCTAGATACGCAGTATTTT. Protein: CASTPVGLAGGPGLDTQYF.

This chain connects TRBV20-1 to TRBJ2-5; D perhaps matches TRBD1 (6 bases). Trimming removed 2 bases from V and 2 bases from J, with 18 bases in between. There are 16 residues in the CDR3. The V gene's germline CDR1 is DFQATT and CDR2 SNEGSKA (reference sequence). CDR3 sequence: CSARSRVTGFQETQYF. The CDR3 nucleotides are TGCAGTGCTAGATCGCGGGTAACAGGGTTTCAAGAGACCCAGTACTTC.

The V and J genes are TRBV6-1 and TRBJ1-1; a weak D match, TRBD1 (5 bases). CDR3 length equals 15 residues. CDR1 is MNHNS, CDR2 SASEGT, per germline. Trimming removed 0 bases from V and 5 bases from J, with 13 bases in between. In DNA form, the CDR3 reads TGTGCCAGCAGTGAAGCGTTCGGGGGAACAACTGAAGCTTTCTTT. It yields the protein CASSEAFGGTTEAFF.

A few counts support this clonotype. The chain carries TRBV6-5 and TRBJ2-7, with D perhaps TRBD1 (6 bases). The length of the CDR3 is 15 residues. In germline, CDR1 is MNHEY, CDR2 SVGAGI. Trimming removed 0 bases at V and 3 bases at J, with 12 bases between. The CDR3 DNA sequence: TGTGCCAGCAGTTACTCGGCCCCAGGGGTCTACGAGCAGTACTTC. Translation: CASSYSAPGVYEQYF.

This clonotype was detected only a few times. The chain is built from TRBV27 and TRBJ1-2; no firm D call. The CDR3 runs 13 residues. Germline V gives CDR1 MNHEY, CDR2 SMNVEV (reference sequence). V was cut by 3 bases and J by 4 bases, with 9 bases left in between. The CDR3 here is CASSFRATYGYTF. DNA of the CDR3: TGTGCCAGCAGTTTCCGAGCAACCTATGGCTACACCTTC.

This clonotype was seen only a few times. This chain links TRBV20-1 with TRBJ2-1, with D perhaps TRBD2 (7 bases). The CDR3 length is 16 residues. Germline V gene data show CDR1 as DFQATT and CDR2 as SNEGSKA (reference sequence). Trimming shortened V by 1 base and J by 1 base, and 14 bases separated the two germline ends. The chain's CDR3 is CSARGGGAESYNEQFF. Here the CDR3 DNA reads TGCAGTGCTAGAGGGGGGGGGGCCGAGTCCTACAATGAGCAGTTCTTC.

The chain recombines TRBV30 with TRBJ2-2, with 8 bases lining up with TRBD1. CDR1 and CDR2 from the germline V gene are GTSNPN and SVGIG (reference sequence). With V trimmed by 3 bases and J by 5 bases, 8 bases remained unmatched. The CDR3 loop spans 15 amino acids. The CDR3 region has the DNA TGTGCCTGGAGGGAACAGGGGGTAGAAACCGGGGAGCTGTTTTTT. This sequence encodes CAWREQGVETGELFF.

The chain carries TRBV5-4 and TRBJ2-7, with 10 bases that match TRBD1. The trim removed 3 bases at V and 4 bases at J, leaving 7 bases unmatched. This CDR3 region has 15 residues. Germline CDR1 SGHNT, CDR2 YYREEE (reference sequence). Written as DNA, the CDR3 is TGTGCCAGCAGCTGGCCCGGACAGGGGGTTTACGAGCAGTACTTC. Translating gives CASSWPGQGVYEQYF.

The DNA of the CDR3 is TGTGCCAGCAGCTTGGAAGGGATGGGGGGCTACACCTTC. This encodes CASSLEGMGGYTF. V is TRBV5-5 and J is TRBJ1-2; D gene uncertain. The germline CDR1 and CDR2 sequences are SGHKS and YYEKEE (reference sequence). The CDR3 sequence is 13 residues long. V lost 0 bases and J 8 bases, leaving 11 bases between the germline ends.

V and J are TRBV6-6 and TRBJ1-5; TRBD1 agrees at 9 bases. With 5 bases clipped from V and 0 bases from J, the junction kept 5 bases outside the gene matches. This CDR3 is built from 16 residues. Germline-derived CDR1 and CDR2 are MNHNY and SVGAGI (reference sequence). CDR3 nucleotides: TGTGCCAGCAGTCAAGGACAGGGGTATAGCAATCAGCCCCAGCATTTT. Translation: CASSQGQGYSNQPQHF.

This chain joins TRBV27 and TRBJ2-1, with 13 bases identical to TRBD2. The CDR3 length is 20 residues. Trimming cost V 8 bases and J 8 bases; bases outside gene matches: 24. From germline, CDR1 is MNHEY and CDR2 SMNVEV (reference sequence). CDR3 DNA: TGTGCCAGCGAAAACCCCGGGACTAGCGGGAAGGGGGGTCGATACGATGAGCAGTTCTTC. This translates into CASENPGTSGKGGRYDEQFF.